The T cell receptor (beta chain) under discussion was sequenced for a study (dated by TCRdb to the mid-2010s). Looking at the study overall: The study examined whether tumor-infiltrating Tregs in breast cancer are drawn from blood Tregs or arise in situ by conversion from other CD4+ T cell subsets.

Amplification of full-length TCR variable regions was done by 5' RACE PCR using constant-region reverse primers, and this step was followed by semi-nested PCR with Nested Universal Primer A. Using the ReliaPrep RNA Cell Miniprep System, total RNA was extracted, and the SMARTer RACE 5'/3' Kit was then used to reverse transcribe the RNA into 5'RACE-ready cDNA. An Illumina MiSeq was used to sequence the full-length TCR alpha and beta libraries, which had been barcoded with multiplex adaptors. In the original analysis: For each of nine subset-tissue groups, sequencing data from the five patients were pooled, and the groups were compared by unsupervised clustering of TCR gene usage. The Morisita-Horn index, with shared sequences weighted by their contribution to each repertoire, was used to calculate repertoire similarity. In-frame beta chains were kept once TCRdb had trimmed the public reads at Q25 with fastp and called clones with MiXCR. Every CDR3 protein is listed once, alongside the most common genes and DNA of its rows. The V and J calls here are based on TCRdb, not the publication. For this sample there are about 6,000 distinct CDR3 sequences; roughly 59% appear just once. Around 10% of the sample rests with the top ten.

The sample holds a few counts of this clonotype. Its antigen has not been determined. One base away there is no much larger clone; base qualities are not given. For this chain, trimming is 2 bases at the V end and 4 bases at the J end, and the number of junction bases without a gene match is 6. Taken from the germline V gene (reference sequence), the CDR1 and CDR2 loops are SGHAT and FQDESV. The CDR3 spans 16 residues, from the cysteine through the phenylalanine. CDR3 DNA only is kept here, 48 bases in frame from base 1. Overall study outcomes, separate from this receptor: The larger-cohort validation was restricted to a single TCR beta V-J rearrangement rather than whole repertoires. The greatest overlap of tumor-infiltrating Treg TCR alpha and beta sequences was with tumor naive CD4+ T cells, followed next by blood naive CD4+ T cells. Tumor memory CD4+ T cell TCR gene usage clustered with blood and lymph node memory CD4+ cells and lymph node naive CD4+ cells.

The Miltenyi Naive CD4+ T Cell Isolation kit was used to purify naive CD4+ T cells, and Tregs were depleted with CD25 microbeads. Tregs, naive and memory CD4+ T cells from tumor, blood and ipsilateral draining lymph nodes of five breast cancer patients underwent full-length TCR alpha and beta sequencing. Ficoll density gradient centrifugation was used to isolate mononuclear cells from lymph nodes or from 50 ml of peripheral blood. A purity exceeding 90% was confirmed by FACS for the sorted cell populations. This clonotype was obtained from a female donor with breast cancer. The chain joins TRBV11-1 to TRBJ2-7; 12 bases in between match TRBD2. Source material: naive CD4+ T cells sorted from blood. Explained via the paper, the cell subset or site label denotes: naive CD4+ T cells, CD4+CD45RA+CD25-. Here is the DNA: TGTGCCAGCAGCTTATACCTCGGGACTAGCGGGTACGAGCAGTACTTC. It is translated as CASSLYLGTSGYEQYF.